Below, 28 T cell receptor beta chains from the same sample are listed, as sequenced in a study of blood T cell repertoires in COVID-19 (dated by TCRdb to the early 2020s). The library was generated by the immunoSEQ multiplex PCR assay. The table comes from immuneACCESS by way of TCRdb, which keeps in-frame sequences with V and J called. Part of the clones is missing from these tables; in studies checked, under half for an unresolved V gene and the rest for unknown reasons. The table for this sample lists roughly 250,000 clones; around 89% of them were counted only once. The top ten clones comprise around 1.2% of the sample. What was sequenced was PBMCs or T cells enriched from blood (not recorded which). All receptors come from a woman aged 40 to 50 with acute COVID-19.

This clone was seen only a few times. This chain joins TRBV24-1 and TRBJ2-2; tentatively, D is TRBD1 (5 bases). CDR3 length equals 16 residues. Germline CDR1 and CDR2: KGHDR and SFDVKD. The germline V and J ends were trimmed by 2 bases and 0 bases, with 9 bases remaining between them. DNA for the CDR3: TGTGCCACCAGTGATTCGACAGCCCCGAACACCGGGGAGCTGTTTTTT. Translation gives CATSDSTAPNTGELFF.

V is TRBV13 and J is TRBJ1-1; 7 nucleotides agree with TRBD1. The CDR3 extends over 16 amino acids. CDR1 is PRHDT and CDR2 is FYEKMQ in the germline V gene (reference sequence). The J segment lost 0 bases and the V segment lost 1 base, leaving 5 bases of the junction unmatched. The CDR3 nucleotides are TGTGCCAGCAGCTTAGAGGGACAGCTTTTGAACACTGAAGCTTTCTTT. It yields the protein CASSLEGQLLNTEAFF.

The gene calls are TRBV12-3 or TRBV12-4 and TRBJ2-7; D is unresolved. The CDR3 spans 12 residues. Trimming pared 2 bases from V and 4 bases from J, leaving 6 bases between. This CDR3 is CASSLRTYEQYF. The CDR3 nucleotides are TGTGCCAGCAGTTTACGAACTTACGAGCAGTACTTC.

The chain is built from TRBV24-1 and TRBJ2-2; TRBD2 matches 14 bases. Trimming took 3 bases from V and 6 from J; bases not matched to a gene: 8. CDR3 length equals 18 residues. Germline V gene data show CDR1 as KGHDR and CDR2 as SFDVKD. The CDR3: CATSDQGTSGSTAGELFF. Here the CDR3 DNA reads TGTGCCACCAGTGATCAAGGGACTAGCGGGAGTACAGCCGGGGAGCTGTTTTTT.

This chain connects TRBV21-1 to TRBJ1-1; the table assigns TRBD1, which was not confirmed against the DNA. TRBV21-1 counts as a pseudogene. The CDR3 is made up of 15 amino acids. CDR3 coding DNA: TGTGCCAGCAGCAAAGCTAGAAACAGAAACACTGAAGCTTTCTTT. Residues: CASSKARNRNTEAFF.

The chain has TRBV28 and TRBJ2-7; 7 nucleotides align to TRBD1. Looked up from germline, CDR1 is MDHEN and CDR2 is SYDVKM. The CDR3 runs 14 residues. With 6 bases clipped from V and 0 bases from J, the junction kept 5 bases outside the gene matches. CDR3 amino acids: CASRDRQGSYEQYF. The DNA for the CDR3 is TGTGCCAGCAGGGATAGACAGGGCTCCTACGAGCAGTACTTC. Using reference TRBV28 and TRBJ2-7 for the parts outside the CDR3, the full variable domain is DVKVTQSSRYLVKRTGEKVFLECVQDMDHENMFWYRQDPGLGLRLIYFSYDVKMKEKGDIPEGYSVSREKKERFSLILESASTNQTSMYLCASRDRQGSYEQYFGPGTRLTVT.

The chain uses TRBV9 and TRBJ1-6; TRBD1 matches at 8 bases. The CDR3 covers 16 residues. Germline trimming cut 3 bases from V and 9 bases from J; bases unmatched to any gene: 11. Germline CDR1 reads SGDLS; CDR2 reads YYNGEE. The CDR3 DNA is TGTGCCAGCAGCGCCCAAGGCAGGGGGCTCGGTTCACCCCTCCACTTT. This gives the protein CASSAQGRGLGSPLHF. Complete variable domain (other parts from reference TRBV9 and TRBJ1-6): DSGVTQTPKHLITATGQRVTLRCSPRSGDLSVYWYQQSLDQGLQFLIQYYNGEERAKGNILERFSAQQFPDLHSELNLSSLELGDSALYFCASSAQGRGLGSPLHFGNGTRLTVT.

The genes are TRBV11-3 and TRBJ1-5, with no clear D. This CDR3 has 13 residues. The V end lost 0 bases, the J end lost 6 bases, and 6 bases lay between the germline ends. Per germline, CDR1 SGHNT and CDR2 YENEEA. Here the CDR3 DNA reads TGTGCCAGCAGCTTAGATAGTGCTCAGCCCCAGCATTTT. It codes for CASSLDSAQPQHF.

The chain has TRBV7-2 and TRBJ2-7, with 7 bases lining up with TRBD1. Germline CDR1 is SGHTA and CDR2 is FQGNSA. J lost 2 bases, V lost 5 bases, and 12 bases had no gene match. This CDR3 contains 16 residues. Written as DNA, the CDR3 is TGTGCCAGCAGCCTAGTACAAACCGGGACAGCCTACGAGCAGTACTTC. Protein product: CASSLVQTGTAYEQYF.

The V call is TRBV5-4, the J call TRBJ1-1; D possibly corresponds to TRBD1 (6 bases). The CDR3 covers 14 residues. Looked up from germline, CDR1 is SGHNT and CDR2 is YYREEE (reference sequence). V gave up 6 bases and J gave up 4 bases, with 16 bases separating them. The CDR3 DNA reads as TGTGCCAGCACCTTCGGGGGGACAATCACTGAAGCTTTCTTT. Translating gives CASTFGGTITEAFF.

This chain joins TRBV10-2 and TRBJ2-1; a weak D match, TRBD1 (6 bases). This CDR3 contains 13 residues. Per germline, CDR1 WSHSY and CDR2 SAAADI. V was clipped by 7 bases and J by 6 bases, with 13 bases between them. CDR3: CASTQDRLNEQFF. DNA of the CDR3: TGCGCCAGCACTCAGGACAGACTCAATGAGCAGTTCTTC.

V gene TRBV12-2 combines with J gene TRBJ1-3. TRBV12-2 is tagged as a pseudogene. The length of the CDR3 is 15 residues. The CDR3 reads CASRTTGSSGNTIYF. The CDR3 DNA follows: TGTGCAAGTCGCACCACGGGGTCCTCTGGAAACACCATATATTTT.

The chain uses TRBV4-3 and TRBJ2-7; no clear D. The CDR3 is made up of 15 amino acids. Germline lookup yields CDR1 LGHNA and CDR2 YSLEER. V lost 3 bases and J 3 bases, leaving 15 bases between the germline ends. The CDR3 DNA follows: TGCGCCAGCAGCCAGGGTTCCAAGGCTAGCTACGAGCAGTACGTC. Residues: CASSQGSKASYEQYV.

V and J are TRBV9 and TRBJ1-1; 8 nucleotides agree with TRBD1. In germline, CDR1 is SGDLS, CDR2 YYNGEE. This CDR3 region has 18 residues. V lost 0 bases to trimming and J lost 1 base; unmatched junction nucleotides: 11. CDR3 in DNA: TGTGCCAGCAGCGTAGTAGCGGCAGGGGGCGTCGGGAACACTGAAGCTTTCTTT. This sequence encodes CASSVVAAGGVGNTEAFF.

This clone is a singleton in its sample. The rearrangement joins TRBV29-1 to TRBJ2-2; TRBD1 matches at 7 bases. The J segment lost 3 bases and the V segment lost 7 bases, leaving 2 bases of the junction unmatched. CDR1 is SQVTM and CDR2 is ANQGSEA in the germline V gene. The CDR3 runs 12 residues. CDR3: CSADRDTGELFF. The CDR3 DNA reads as TGCAGCGCAGACAGGGACACCGGGGAGCTGTTTTTT.

The chain has TRBV18 and TRBJ2-7; no reliable D call. Germline V gene data show CDR1 as KGHSH and CDR2 as LQKENI. The CDR3 extends over 13 amino acids. The DNA for the CDR3 is TGTGCCAGCTCACCAGCGCCCTCCTTCGAGCAGTACGTC. Translating gives CASSPAPSFEQYV.

J is TRBJ1-3 and V is TRBV28; the match to TRBD1 covers 7 bases. V trimming: 5 bases; J trimming: 7 bases; junction bases outside the gene matches: 11. Germline V gene lookup returns CDR1 MDHEN and CDR2 SYDVKM. CDR3 length equals 15 residues. DNA of the CDR3: TGTGCCAGCAGTCGCCCCCGGACAGGTTTCAACACCATATATTTT. This encodes CASSRPRTGFNTIYF.

The rearrangement links TRBV5-1 to TRBJ2-4; the match to TRBD1 covers 9 bases. Unmatched junction bases numbered 5, after V lost 4 bases and J lost 9 bases. CDR1 is SGHRS, CDR2 YFSETQ, per germline. CDR3 length equals 13 residues. The CDR3 reads CASSEGQGGIQYF. The CDR3 DNA reads TGCGCCAGCAGCGAGGGACAGGGCGGCATTCAGTACTTC.

The V and J genes are TRBV3-1 (or the pseudogene TRBV3-2) and TRBJ2-3; a weak D match, TRBD1 (6 bases). The length of the CDR3 is 14 residues. The V gene's germline CDR1 is LGHDT and CDR2 YNNKEL (reference sequence). V lost 3 bases to trimming and J lost 4 bases, with 11 bases between them. CDR3 sequence: CASSQQGLADTQYF. The CDR3 DNA sequence: TGTGCCAGCAGCCAGCAGGGGCTGGCAGATACGCAGTATTTT.

This clone was seen just once. V is TRBV2 and J is TRBJ2-5; no reliable D call. The V gene's germline CDR1 is SNHLY and CDR2 FYNNEI. The CDR3 loop spans 11 amino acids. V lost 7 bases and J 5 bases, leaving 8 bases between the germline ends. DNA of the CDR3: TGTGCCAGCACCTCAGCGGAGACCCAGTACTTC. Its translation is CASTSAETQYF.

The chain recombines TRBV27 with TRBJ1-5; D might be TRBD1 (5 bases). The length of the CDR3 is 14 residues. Trimming left V 3 bases short and J 2 bases short, with 8 bases between. Germline V gene sequence: CDR1 MNHEY, CDR2 SMNVEV (reference sequence). The CDR3 here is CASSFDRGNQPQHF. CDR3 DNA: TGTGCCAGCAGTTTCGACAGAGGCAATCAGCCCCAGCATTTT.

This clone was counted at least ten times. The chain is built from TRBV5-1 and TRBJ2-7; the D gene is possibly TRBD2 (6 bases). The CDR3 is made up of 11 amino acids. Looked up from germline, CDR1 is SGHRS and CDR2 is YFSETQ. The ends were cut back, 8 bases at V and 6 bases at J, with 12 bases in the middle. The CDR3 DNA reads as TGCGCCAGTGGGGGGTCCGCCGAGCAGTACGTC. The encoded protein is CASGGSAEQYV.

The genes are TRBV27 and TRBJ2-5; maybe TRBD1 (5 bases). The germline V and J ends were trimmed by 6 bases and 1 base, with 9 bases remaining between them. Germline V gene lookup returns CDR1 MNHEY and CDR2 SMNVEV (reference sequence). The CDR3 is made up of 13 amino acids. DNA of the CDR3: TGTGCCAGCAGCCGGACATTCCAAGAGACCCAGTACTTC. Its protein product is CASSRTFQETQYF.

CDR3 sequence reads: CASSGQGRYSYEQYV. The CDR3 nucleotides are TGTGCCAGCAGCGGACAGGGCCGTTACTCCTACGAGCAGTACGTC. The genes are TRBV5-4 and TRBJ2-7, with 8 bases aligning to TRBD1. The length of the CDR3 is 15 residues. The V segment lost 4 bases and the J segment 0 bases; nucleotides outside the gene matches: 6. Germline CDR1 SGHNT, CDR2 YYREEE (reference sequence).

V is TRBV5-5 and J is TRBJ1-2; a possible D gene is TRBD1 (5 bases). The CDR3 extends over 19 amino acids. The germline V gene has CDR1 SGHKS and CDR2 YYEKEE (reference sequence). Trimming pared 0 bases from V and 2 bases from J, leaving 23 bases between. The chain's CDR3 is CASSLASYPKGAINYGYTF. The DNA for the CDR3 is TGTGCCAGCAGCTTGGCCTCGTACCCAAAAGGGGCCATCAACTATGGCTACACCTTC.

The genes are TRBV7-9 and TRBJ2-3; possibly TRBD2 for D (5 bases). V was shortened by 11 bases and J by 6 bases, with 15 bases between the two germline ends. Germline V gives CDR1 SEHNR, CDR2 FQNEAQ (reference sequence). This CDR3 has 12 amino acids. The CDR3 loop is CADTSSSDTQYF. The CDR3 coding sequence is TGTGCCGACACCTCTAGCTCGGATACGCAGTATTTT.

This clone has just one count. The V gene is TRBV27, the J gene TRBJ2-1, with TRBD2 identical over 10 bases. The V gene end was trimmed by 3 bases and the J gene end by 6 bases; junction bases not matched to a gene: 11. The CDR3 is 17 residues long. Germline values: CDR1 MNHEY, CDR2 SMNVEV (reference sequence). The CDR3 region has the DNA TGTGCCAGCAGTTTTCGGGGAGCGGGAGGGCCCGGCAATGAGCAGTTCTTC. Its translation: CASSFRGAGGPGNEQFF.

The CDR3 is CASSREGGTGELFF. CDR3 coding DNA: TGCGCCAGCAGCCGCGAGGGCGGTACCGGGGAGCTGTTTTTT. The chain joins TRBV4-3 to TRBJ2-2; possible D gene TRBD2, 5 bases. In germline, CDR1 is LGHNA, CDR2 YSLEER. The CDR3 is 14 residues long. The V gene lost 4 bases and the J gene lost 5 bases, with 11 bases spanning the gap.